This is a list of T cell receptor beta chains from one sample in a study of blood T cell repertoires in COVID-19. Generated by immunoSEQ multiplex PCR, the TCRdb table keeps only in-frame clones and is missing some. Altogether under 250,000 clones are present, about 94% being singletons, with the ten largest covering 0.82%. The material sequenced was peripheral blood. The receptors shown here come from a man aged 55 to 69 with COVID-19, enrolled during active disease. CDR3s include the opening cysteine and the closing phenylalanine or tryptophan. Each record gives: J gene, clone size, V gene, D gene, CDR3 protein, CDR3 DNA. A D gene is named only where the DNA matches it firmly. Some rows mark clone size as missing; the rest say once, few, many or name a class of expanded clone.

J gene: TRBJ2-1
clone size: -
V gene: TRBV4-3
D gene: TRBD2
CDR3 protein: CASSQDLTGGLQFF
CDR3 DNA: TGCGCCAGCAGCCAAGATTTGACGGGAGGTCTTCAGTTCTTC

J gene: TRBJ2-7
clone size: few
V gene: TRBV28
D gene: TRBD1
CDR3 protein: CASSSGDRGREQYF
CDR3 DNA: TGTGCCAGCAGTTCGGGGGACAGGGGTCGCGAGCAGTACTTC

J gene: TRBJ1-5
clone size: -
V gene: TRBV6-5
D gene: TRBD1
CDR3 protein: CAAQQGAPPQPQHF
CDR3 DNA: TGTGCCGCACAACAGGGGGCCCCACCGCAGCCCCAGCATTTT

J gene: TRBJ2-7
clone size: once
V gene: TRBV5-4
D gene: TRBD2
CDR3 protein: CASSRTSGGGNYEQYF
CDR3 DNA: TGTGCCAGCAGCCGGACTAGCGGGGGCGGAAACTACGAGCAGTACTTC

J gene: TRBJ1-6
clone size: -
V gene: TRBV6-5
D gene: -
CDR3 protein: CASRTGRDNSPLHF
CDR3 DNA: TGTGCCAGCAGAACAGGGCGGGATAATTCACCCCTCCACTTT

J gene: TRBJ2-7
clone size: -
V gene: TRBV11-1
D gene: -
CDR3 protein: CASSLAATGAFYEQYF
CDR3 DNA: TGTGCCAGCAGCTTAGCCGCGACAGGAGCCTTCTACGAGCAGTACTTC

J gene: TRBJ1-3
clone size: -
V gene: TRBV6-6
D gene: -
CDR3 protein: CASSFDSGGNTIYF
CDR3 DNA: TGTGCCAGCAGTTTTGACAGTGGGGGAAACACCATATATTTT

J gene: TRBJ1-2
clone size: -
V gene: TRBV5-4
D gene: TRBD1
CDR3 protein: CASSPPGQGFGGGYTF
CDR3 DNA: TGTGCCAGCAGCCCTCCGGGACAGGGGTTTGGGGGTGGCTACACCTTC

J gene: TRBJ1-2
clone size: -
V gene: TRBV3-1/TRBV3-2
D gene: -
CDR3 protein: CASSQVAGTIGYTF
CDR3 DNA: TGTGCCAGCAGCCAAGTTGCGGGGACGATTGGCTACACCTTC

J gene: TRBJ2-2
clone size: -
V gene: TRBV12-5
D gene: TRBD2
CDR3 protein: CASGPGTSPTGELFF
CDR3 DNA: TGTGCTAGTGGTCCCGGGACTAGTCCCACCGGGGAGCTGTTTTTT

J gene: TRBJ1-3
clone size: -
V gene: TRBV9
D gene: -
CDR3 protein: CASSVDPGSSDTIYF
CDR3 DNA: TGTGCCAGCAGCGTAGACCCGGGATCATCGGACACCATATATTTT

J gene: TRBJ2-5
clone size: -
V gene: TRBV27
D gene: -
CDR3 protein: CASSRQYQETQYF
CDR3 DNA: TGTGCCAGCAGTCGACAATACCAAGAGACCCAGTACTTC

J gene: TRBJ2-7
clone size: -
V gene: TRBV12-3/TRBV12-4
D gene: -
CDR3 protein: CASSARGSYEQYF
CDR3 DNA: TGTGCCAGCAGTGCCAGGGGCTCCTACGAGCAGTACTTC

J gene: TRBJ1-2
clone size: -
V gene: TRBV30
D gene: -
CDR3 protein: CAWSGKRENYGYTF
CDR3 DNA: TGTGCCTGGAGTGGTAAGAGGGAAAACTATGGCTACACCTTC

J gene: TRBJ2-7
clone size: -
V gene: TRBV12-5
D gene: -
CDR3 protein: CASGFGTFSYEQYF
CDR3 DNA: TGTGCTAGTGGTTTTGGGACTTTCTCCTACGAGCAGTACTTC

J gene: TRBJ2-1
clone size: -
V gene: TRBV12-5
D gene: TRBD2
CDR3 protein: CASEAGGLNEQFF
CDR3 DNA: TGTGCTAGTGAGGCGGGGGGGCTCAATGAGCAGTTCTTC

J gene: TRBJ1-2
clone size: -
V gene: TRBV5-1
D gene: -
CDR3 protein: CASSVDQGAYGYTF
CDR3 DNA: TGCGCCAGCAGCGTGGACCAGGGCGCCTATGGCTACACCTTC

J gene: TRBJ2-4
clone size: -
V gene: TRBV5-1
D gene: -
CDR3 protein: CASSLLTGRGGKNIQYF
CDR3 DNA: TGCGCCAGCAGCTTACTGACAGGACGAGGGGGCAAAAACATTCAGTACTTC

J gene: TRBJ1-2
clone size: -
V gene: TRBV5-1
D gene: -
CDR3 protein: CASSLGQDYGYTF
CDR3 DNA: TGCGCCAGCAGCTTGGGACAGGACTATGGCTACACCTTC

J gene: TRBJ1-3
clone size: few
V gene: TRBV4-2
D gene: -
CDR3 protein: CASTVQSGSGNTIYF
CDR3 DNA: TGTGCCAGCACCGTCCAATCAGGCTCTGGAAACACCATATATTTT

J gene: TRBJ1-1
clone size: -
V gene: TRBV7-9
D gene: -
CDR3 protein: CASSHRRGSAEAFF
CDR3 DNA: TGTGCCAGCAGCCACAGGAGGGGTAGCGCTGAAGCTTTCTTT

J gene: TRBJ2-3
clone size: -
V gene: TRBV10-3
D gene: TRBD2
CDR3 protein: CATALAGDADTQYF
CDR3 DNA: TGTGCCACCGCGCTGGCGGGGGACGCAGATACGCAGTATTTT

J gene: TRBJ1-6
clone size: -
V gene: TRBV7-2
D gene: -
CDR3 protein: CASSLVDNSPLHF
CDR3 DNA: TGTGCCAGCAGCTTAGTAGATAATTCACCCCTCCACTTT

J gene: TRBJ2-7
clone size: once
V gene: TRBV24-1
D gene: TRBD1
CDR3 protein: CATSDPGTGTGGHEQYF
CDR3 DNA: TGTGCCACCAGTGATCCAGGAACCGGGACAGGGGGCCACGAGCAGTACTTC

J gene: TRBJ1-2
clone size: -
V gene: TRBV28
D gene: TRBD1
CDR3 protein: CASSLQGSYGYTF
CDR3 DNA: TGTGCCAGCAGTCTACAGGGGTCCTATGGCTACACCTTC

J gene: TRBJ2-1
clone size: -
V gene: TRBV28
D gene: -
CDR3 protein: CASSFGEMLRNEQFF
CDR3 DNA: TGTGCCAGCAGTTTCGGGGAGATGTTGAGGAATGAGCAGTTCTTC

J gene: TRBJ2-1
clone size: -
V gene: TRBV12-3/TRBV12-4
D gene: -
CDR3 protein: CATRQGLGEQFF
CDR3 DNA: TGTGCGACGCGGCAGGGGCTTGGAGAGCAGTTCTTC

J gene: TRBJ1-5
clone size: -
V gene: TRBV13
D gene: -
CDR3 protein: CASSLSGRGSYQPQHF
CDR3 DNA: TGTGCCAGCAGCTTAAGTGGCAGGGGATCTTATCAGCCCCAGCATTTT

J gene: TRBJ1-3
clone size: -
V gene: TRBV6-5
D gene: -
CDR3 protein: CASSYDNSRWDTIYF
CDR3 DNA: TGTGCCAGCAGTTACGACAACTCACGTTGGGACACCATATATTTT

J gene: TRBJ1-1
clone size: -
V gene: TRBV18
D gene: TRBD1
CDR3 protein: CASSRDRGNTEAFF
CDR3 DNA: TGTGCCAGCTCACGGGACAGGGGCAACACTGAAGCTTTCTTT

J gene: TRBJ1-1
clone size: -
V gene: TRBV7-3
D gene: -
CDR3 protein: CASGGTSEAFF
CDR3 DNA: TGTGCCTCAGGAGGCACCTCTGAAGCTTTCTTT

J gene: TRBJ1-4
clone size: -
V gene: TRBV7-2
D gene: -
CDR3 protein: CASSLQSGNEKLFF
CDR3 DNA: TGTGCCAGCAGCTTACAGTCGGGGAATGAAAAACTGTTTTTT

J gene: TRBJ2-1
clone size: -
V gene: TRBV7-9
D gene: TRBD2
CDR3 protein: CASSPRTSLAYNEQFF
CDR3 DNA: TGTGCCAGCAGCCCCAGGACTAGTTTGGCCTACAATGAGCAGTTCTTC

J gene: TRBJ1-5
clone size: -
V gene: TRBV19
D gene: TRBD1
CDR3 protein: CASRPTGEGGNQPQHF
CDR3 DNA: TGTGCCAGTAGACCGACAGGGGAGGGCGGCAATCAGCCCCAGCATTTT

J gene: TRBJ2-3
clone size: once
V gene: TRBV21-1
D gene: -
CDR3 protein: CASNPPQGSTDTQYF
CDR3 DNA: TGTGCCAGCAACCCCCCGCAGGGGAGCACAGATACGCAGTATTTT

J gene: TRBJ1-2
clone size: -
V gene: TRBV19
D gene: TRBD1
CDR3 protein: CASSITGGIRGTGYGYTF
CDR3 DNA: TGTGCCAGTAGTATAACCGGCGGGATCAGAGGGACAGGGTATGGCTACACCTTC

J gene: TRBJ1-1
clone size: -
V gene: TRBV7-2
D gene: -
CDR3 protein: CASRTQPGMNTEAFF
CDR3 DNA: TGTGCCAGCAGGACCCAGCCCGGGATGAACACTGAAGCTTTCTTT